The rows below give T cell receptor beta chains drawn from one sample of a study of blood T cells in healthy people across ages. TCRdb re-derived calls from the 5' RACE reads in MiXCR, one entry per CDR3 protein. The data contain roughly 1,000,000 distinct CDR3 sequences, about 23% of them seen just once; the ten biggest clones take up approximately 0.71%. The data also belong to a second study, concerning T cells of mothers and their children.

Sequencing used blood. These receptors were taken from a girl aged 2 to 10 in good health. The CDR3 runs from the conserved cysteine through the conserved F or W. The order of the fields is D gene, clone size, V gene, J gene, CDR3 protein, CDR3 DNA. A D gene is named only where the DNA matches it firmly. The size field is filled for only some rows; it gives once, few, many or a size class.

>TRBD2|NA|TRBV20-1|TRBJ2-1
CSARTSGRPYNEQFF
TGCAGTGCTAGAACGTCCGGGAGGCCCTACAATGAGCAGTTCTTC
>TRBD1|NA|TRBV18|TRBJ2-7
CASSPGTGYHEQYF
TGTGCCAGCTCACCCGGGACAGGGTACCACGAGCAGTACTTC
>NA|NA|TRBV29-1|TRBJ1-3
CSVASLSGNTIYF
TGCAGCGTCGCCTCATTATCTGGAAACACCATATATTTT
>NA|NA|TRBV6-6|TRBJ1-1
CASSEGRREAFF
TGTGCCAGCAGCGAAGGGAGGCGTGAAGCTTTCTTT
>NA|NA|TRBV19|TRBJ2-7
CASSLRRGSAYEQYF
TGTGCCAGTAGTCTAAGACGGGGGTCCGCCTACGAGCAGTACTTC
>TRBD2|NA|TRBV7-6|TRBJ2-3
CASSLEAGMDTQYF
TGTGCCAGCAGCTTAGAAGCGGGAATGGATACGCAGTATTTT
>NA|NA|TRBV5-4|TRBJ2-1
CASSFEVARGEQFF
TGTGCCAGCAGCTTCGAGGTAGCGAGGGGTGAGCAGTTCTTC
>NA|few|TRBV6-5|TRBJ2-7
CASSKGPSHEQYF
TGTGCCAGCAGTAAAGGACCAAGCCACGAGCAGTACTTC
>NA|few|TRBV28|TRBJ2-5
CASREHPMGETQYF
TGTGCCAGCAGGGAACATCCCATGGGGGAGACCCAGTACTTC
>NA|NA|TRBV29-1|TRBJ1-4
CSVGSGEEKLFF
TGCAGCGTTGGGAGCGGAGAGGAAAAACTGTTTTTT
>NA|NA|TRBV7-9|TRBJ2-2
CASSSNSRELFF
TGTGCCAGCAGCTCCAACTCCCGGGAGCTGTTTTTT
>NA|few|TRBV28|TRBJ2-1
CASRPKTMAYNEQFF
TGTGCCAGCCGGCCCAAGACGATGGCCTACAATGAGCAGTTCTTC
>NA|NA|TRBV7-9|TRBJ2-7
CASSPLLVRSSYEQYF
TGTGCCAGCAGCCCCTTACTAGTGAGAAGCTCCTACGAGCAGTACTTC
>NA|NA|TRBV2|TRBJ1-2
CATLRGTKDSYGYTF
TGTGCCACTTTAAGAGGGACTAAAGACTCTTATGGCTACACCTTC
>NA|NA|TRBV28|TRBJ2-3
CASTLLGLADTQYF
TGTGCCAGCACCCTGTTGGGCCTCGCAGATACGCAGTATTTT
>NA|NA|TRBV6-6|TRBJ2-5
CATLEGQETQYF
TGTGCCACCCTAGAGGGTCAAGAGACCCAGTACTTC
>NA|NA|TRBV5-1|TRBJ2-5
CASSSSGSPETQYF
TGCGCCAGCAGCTCATCAGGGTCTCCAGAGACCCAGTACTTC
>NA|NA|TRBV13|TRBJ1-2
CASSLGTAGGYGYTF
TGTGCCAGCAGCTTAGGGACAGCGGGTGGCTATGGCTACACCTTC
>NA|NA|TRBV2|TRBJ2-3
CASNGGTDTQYF
TGTGCCAGCAATGGGGGCACAGATACGCAGTATTTT
>NA|NA|TRBV24-1|TRBJ2-3
CATGGTMGTDTQYF
TGTGCCACCGGTGGGACAATGGGGACAGATACGCAGTATTTT
>NA|few|TRBV4-1|TRBJ1-4
CASSQAAVNEKLFF
TGCGCCAGCAGCCAAGCTGCTGTGAATGAAAAACTGTTTTTT
>NA|few|TRBV29-1|TRBJ2-1
CSVTRKGSYNEQFF
TGCAGCGTTACGCGGAAAGGGTCCTACAATGAGCAGTTCTTC
>NA|few|TRBV12-3/TRBV12-4|TRBJ2-1
CASSLTGLRRNEQFF
TGTGCCAGCAGTTTAACGGGCTTACGGCGCAATGAGCAGTTCTTC
>TRBD2|NA|TRBV20-1|TRBJ2-1
CSARDPREGDNEQFF
TGCAGTGCTAGAGATCCGCGGGAGGGGGACAATGAGCAGTTCTTC
>TRBD1|NA|TRBV7-9|TRBJ2-7
CASSFTTGDEQYF
TGTGCCAGCAGCTTCACGACAGGGGACGAGCAGTACTTC
>NA|NA|TRBV7-2|TRBJ2-7
CASSLTRTSLSSYEQYF
TGTGCCAGCAGCTTAACCCGGACTTCCCTGAGCTCCTACGAGCAGTACTTC
>NA|NA|TRBV10-2|TRBJ2-7
CASSESGKEQYF
TGCGCCAGCAGTGAGTCGGGTAAAGAGCAGTACTTC
>NA|NA|TRBV15|TRBJ2-7
CATSLGGEASYEQYF
TGTGCCACCAGCCTGGGCGGAGAGGCTTCCTACGAGCAGTACTTC
>NA|NA|TRBV18|TRBJ2-7
CASSPRTLSYEQYF
TGTGCCAGCTCACCAAGGACACTCTCCTACGAGCAGTACTTC
>NA|NA|TRBV7-2|TRBJ2-5
CASSRVAWETQYF
TGTGCCAGCAGCCGCGTAGCGTGGGAGACCCAGTACTTC
>TRBD2|few|TRBV7-9|TRBJ2-2
CASTSPVREGNTGELFF
TGTGCCAGCACCTCCCCAGTGCGGGAGGGAAACACCGGGGAGCTGTTTTTT
>NA|NA|TRBV6-2/TRBV6-3|TRBJ2-7
CASSPSGMGEQYF
TGTGCCAGCAGCCCGTCGGGGATGGGCGAGCAGTACTTC
>NA|few|TRBV20-1|TRBJ2-7
CSARAPYEQYF
TGCAGTGCTAGAGCCCCGTACGAGCAGTACTTC
>NA|few|TRBV7-6|TRBJ2-1
CASSPQRNYNEQFF
TGTGCCAGCAGCCCCCAGCGTAACTACAATGAGCAGTTCTTC
>NA|few|TRBV18|TRBJ1-2
CASSPSTGATHGYTF
TGTGCCAGCTCACCCTCCACCGGGGCTACACATGGCTACACCTTC
>TRBD1|few|TRBV11-2|TRBJ2-2
CASSGHGTDNTGELFF
TGTGCCAGCAGCGGCCACGGGACAGACAACACCGGGGAGCTGTTTTTT
>TRBD1|NA|TRBV20-1|TRBJ2-3
CSARGQGADTQYF
TGCAGTGCTAGAGGACAGGGGGCCGATACGCAGTATTTT
>TRBD2|NA|TRBV29-1|TRBJ2-5
CSVRRGEETQYF
TGCAGCGTTCGTCGGGGGGAAGAGACCCAGTACTTC
>NA|NA|TRBV28|TRBJ2-1
CASSLNRANNEQFF
TGTGCCAGCAGTTTAAACAGGGCAAACAATGAGCAGTTCTTC
>TRBD1|few|TRBV11-2|TRBJ2-2
CASSPTRDRALRDTGELFF
TGTGCCAGCAGCCCCACACGGGACAGGGCGTTGCGGGACACCGGGGAGCTGTTTTTT
>NA|few|TRBV2|TRBJ2-4
CASSGGHTIQYF
TGTGCCAGCAGTGGGGGCCATACCATTCAGTACTTC
>NA|NA|TRBV12-3/TRBV12-4|TRBJ2-1
CASSLVMGYNEQFF
TGTGCCAGCAGTTTAGTAATGGGGTACAATGAGCAGTTCTTC
>TRBD2|few|TRBV28|TRBJ2-1
CASSSGLAGVHNEQFF
TGTGCCAGCAGTTCGGGACTAGCGGGAGTTCACAATGAGCAGTTCTTC
>TRBD2|NA|TRBV20-1|TRBJ2-7
CSAGTGTSNRASVYEQYF
TGCAGTGCTGGTACCGGGACTAGCAATCGGGCTTCGGTTTACGAGCAGTACTTC
>NA|NA|TRBV4-2|TRBJ2-1
CASSQDALGTNEQFF
TGTGCCAGCAGCCAAGATGCCCTAGGGACGAATGAGCAGTTCTTC
>TRBD1|few|TRBV27|TRBJ1-2
CASSTLATGGADGYTF
TGTGCCAGCAGTACTCTGGCGACAGGGGGCGCAGATGGCTACACCTTC
>NA|NA|TRBV7-8|TRBJ2-7
CASSLVEARTYEQYF
TGTGCCAGCAGCTTAGTGGAGGCCAGAACCTACGAGCAGTACTTC
>NA|many|TRBV7-8|TRBJ1-5
CASSQVGDQPQHF
TGTGCCAGCAGCCAGGTGGGGGATCAGCCCCAGCATTTT
>NA|few|TRBV7-2|TRBJ2-1
CASSLRIGYNEQFF
TGTGCCAGCAGCTTACGGATCGGCTACAATGAGCAGTTCTTC
>TRBD1|NA|TRBV19|TRBJ1-1
CASWTGNSEAFF
TGTGCCAGCTGGACAGGAAACTCTGAAGCTTTCTTT
>TRBD2|NA|TRBV4-2|TRBJ2-1
CASSPGLAGAYNEQFF
TGTGCCAGCAGTCCCGGACTAGCGGGGGCATACAATGAGCAGTTCTTC
>NA|NA|TRBV5-5|TRBJ1-1
CASSINLGEAFF
TGTGCCAGCAGCATAAACTTGGGCGAAGCTTTCTTT
>NA|few|TRBV20-1|TRBJ2-6
CSASGGTAGANVLTF
TGCAGTGCTAGTGGGGGGACTGCTGGGGCCAACGTCCTGACTTTC
>NA|NA|TRBV29-1|TRBJ2-3
CSVGGTNRDPSTDTQYF
TGCAGCGTTGGGGGGACAAACCGGGACCCAAGCACAGATACGCAGTATTTT
>NA|NA|TRBV27|TRBJ2-5
CASSLSLGGETQYF
TGTGCCAGCAGTTTATCGTTAGGCGGCGAGACCCAGTACTTC
>TRBD1|few|TRBV28|TRBJ2-5
CASSLEGLPGTGDPQETQYF
TGTGCCAGCAGTTTAGAAGGCCTCCCCGGGACAGGGGACCCTCAAGAGACCCAGTACTTC